Below are 27 T cell receptor beta chains sequenced from a single sample in a study of cytomegalovirus exposure and HLA in healthy donors. Researchers ran the PCR with 60 Vbeta and 13 Jbeta primers. The data were produced by immunoSEQ multiplex PCR, yet TCRdb's version contains in-frame clones alone and is incomplete. Among under 200,000 clones listed, around 79% were seen once. Material: PBMCs. The receptors stem from a female donor in good health and CMV-seronegative.

This chain uses TRBV27 with TRBJ2-2, with a tentative D call TRBD2 (6 bases). Germline CDR1 reads MNHEY; CDR2 reads SMNVEV (reference sequence). There are 15 residues in the CDR3. Between the trimmed V and J ends, which lost 5 bases and 4 bases, there was a span of 14 bases. The CDR3 region has the DNA TGTGCCAGCAGTCCTGGAGTGGGGGGCACCGGGGAGCTGTTTTTT. Protein product: CASSPGVGGTGELFF.

This clone was detected only a few times. V usage is TRBV4-3 and J usage is TRBJ1-2, with D possibly matching TRBD1 (6 bases). This CDR3 comprises 14 residues. CDR1 and CDR2 from the germline V gene are LGHNA and YSLEER. V lost 0 bases and J 4 bases, leaving 9 bases between the germline ends. Here the CDR3 DNA reads TGCGCCAGCAGCCAAGATACGACAGGCTATGGCTACACCTTC. Its translation is CASSQDTTGYGYTF.

This chain links TRBV14 with TRBJ2-7, with D maybe TRBD2 (6 bases). Germline CDR1 and CDR2: SGHDN and FVKESK. The ends were cut back, 3 bases at V and 0 bases at J, with 6 bases in the middle. The CDR3 is made up of 13 amino acids. The CDR3 region is CASSHGSSYEQYF. The CDR3 coding sequence is TGTGCCAGCAGCCACGGGAGCTCCTACGAGCAGTACTTC.

CDR3 DNA: TGCGCCAGCAGCCAAACCCGACAGGGCGGCCTGGCTGAAGCTTTCTTT. Protein: CASSQTRQGGLAEAFF. The V gene is TRBV4-3, the J gene TRBJ1-1, with 7 bases matching TRBD1. Trimming removed 2 bases from V and 6 bases from J; junction bases left unmatched: 12. The CDR3 covers 16 residues. The germline V gene encodes CDR1 LGHNA and CDR2 YSLEER.

The J gene is TRBJ1-6, the V gene TRBV27; 8 nucleotides align to TRBD1. The V and J ends lost 6 bases and 11 bases, in that order; junction bases with no gene match: 9. This CDR3 comprises 14 residues. The germline gives CDR1 MNHEY, CDR2 SMNVEV (reference sequence). CDR3 sequence reads: CASRPWTGLTPLHF. As DNA, the CDR3 is TGTGCCAGCAGACCCTGGACAGGGCTGACACCCCTCCACTTT.

The chain is built from TRBV7-2 and TRBJ2-3; 16 bases are a match to TRBD2. V lost 2 bases, J lost 7 bases, and 9 bases stayed unmatched. Germline CDR1 is SGHTA and CDR2 is FQGNSA. The CDR3 sequence is 18 residues long. CDR3 in amino acids: CASSLRAEGLAGGNTQYF. The CDR3 DNA reads TGTGCCAGCAGCTTACGAGCGGAGGGACTAGCGGGGGGGAATACGCAGTATTTT. Full variable domain (remainder filled in from reference TRBV7-2 and TRBJ2-3): GAGVSQSPSNKVTEKGKDVELRCDPISGHTALYWYRQSLGQGLEFLIYFQGNSAPDKSGLPSDRFSAERTGGSVSTLTIQRTQQEDSAVYLCASSLRAEGLAGGNTQYFGPGTRLTVL.

This chain connects TRBV6-8 to TRBJ2-1; the match to TRBD2 covers 10 bases. The length of the CDR3 is 15 residues. V lost 5 bases and J lost 7; bases outside the gene matches: 8. CDR1 is MNHGY and CDR2 is SAAAGT in the germline V gene. CDR3 sequence (DNA): TGTGCCAGCAGTGAGCGGGGGGGCCTTTATAATGAGCAGTTCTTC. Its translation is CASSERGGLYNEQFF.

This chain connects TRBV2 to TRBJ2-2, with D possibly matching TRBD1 (5 bases). The CDR3 is made up of 14 amino acids. The germline V gene has CDR1 SNHLY and CDR2 FYNNEI. Trimming removed 4 bases at V and 4 bases at J, with 10 bases between. The CDR3 loop is CASSGQQFTGELFF. As DNA, the CDR3 is TGTGCCAGCAGTGGACAGCAATTCACCGGGGAGCTGTTTTTT. Full variable domain (rest looked up from reference TRBV2 and TRBJ2-2): EPEVTQTPSHQVTQMGQEVILRCVPISNHLYFYWYRQILGQKVEFLVSFYNNEISEKSEIFDDQFSVERPDGSNFTLKIRSTKLEDSAMYFCASSGQQFTGELFFGEGSRLTVL.

The chain uses TRBV6-5 and TRBJ2-7, with 7 bases aligning to TRBD1. Germline lookup yields CDR1 MNHEY and CDR2 SVGAGI. The CDR3 length is 13 residues. Losses at the gene ends were 4 bases for V and 2 bases for J; bases not matched to a gene: 2. The CDR3 sequence is CASSLQGAYEQYF. CDR3 in DNA: TGTGCCAGCAGTTTGCAGGGGGCCTACGAGCAGTACTTC.

V usage is TRBV10-1 and J usage is TRBJ1-2; no definite D call. V was clipped by 5 bases and J by 0 bases, with 13 bases between them. The length of the CDR3 is 15 residues. The germline CDR1 and CDR2 sequences are WNHNN and SYGVQD (reference sequence). The CDR3 DNA reads as TGCGCCAGCAGTCCTGGTGGAGTAGCTAACTATGGCTACACCTTC. Translated, it gives CASSPGGVANYGYTF.

This clone was recorded a few times. The V and J genes are TRBV19 and TRBJ1-1; tentatively, D is TRBD1 (5 bases). Germline CDR1 is LNHDA and CDR2 is SQIVND (reference sequence). This CDR3 region has 14 residues. V lost 6 bases and J 0 bases, leaving 11 bases between the germline ends. The CDR3 region is CASRHQGMNTEAFF. The CDR3 DNA sequence: TGTGCCAGTAGGCACCAGGGAATGAACACTGAAGCTTTCTTT.

This clone was detected a few times. The genes are TRBV4-3 and TRBJ1-4; D not resolved. Trimming removed 1 base at V and 6 bases at J, with 6 bases between. Germline loops: CDR1 LGHNA, CDR2 YSLEER. This CDR3 is 13 amino acids long. CDR3 in DNA: TGCGCCAGCAGCCAAGGGCTGGATGAAAAACTGTTTTTT. Translated, it gives CASSQGLDEKLFF.

This clone turned up a few times. The genes are TRBV14 and TRBJ2-1; D not resolved. Germline V gives CDR1 SGHDN, CDR2 FVKESK. The germline V and J ends were trimmed by 3 bases and 10 bases, with 10 bases remaining between them. The CDR3 sequence is 12 residues long. The CDR3 loop is CASSQPLREQFF. The CDR3 nucleotides are TGTGCCAGCAGCCAGCCTCTACGCGAGCAGTTCTTC.

The rearrangement links TRBV6-5 to TRBJ1-5; 8 bases line up with TRBD1. In germline, CDR1 is MNHEY, CDR2 SVGAGI. The junction had 5 bases not matched to a gene; V was cut back by 6 bases and J by 7 bases. The CDR3 extends over 13 amino acids. CDR3 nucleotides: TGTGCCAGCAGCCGAACAGGGGGACAGCCCCAGCATTTT. Its translation is CASSRTGGQPQHF.

The table lists this clone with a few counts. Other nucleotide sequences from this sample produce the same CDR3. The chain uses TRBV20-1 and TRBJ2-5; 8 nucleotides line up with TRBD1. CDR3 length: 11 residues. J lost 5 bases, V lost 4 bases, and 0 bases had no gene match. Germline CDR1 and CDR2: DFQATT and SNEGSKA (reference sequence). The CDR3 loop reads CSANRGETQYF. CDR3 sequence (DNA): TGCAGTGCTAACAGGGGGGAGACCCAGTACTTC.

The chain carries TRBV30 and TRBJ1-2, with TRBD1 matching over 9 bases. This CDR3 region has 14 residues. The V and J ends lost 2 bases and 5 bases, in that order; junction bases with no gene match: 6. CDR1 and CDR2 (germline): GTSNPN, SVGIG (reference sequence). CDR3 protein: CAWSLTGGRYGYTF. The CDR3 bases are TGTGCCTGGAGTCTGACAGGGGGGAGGTATGGCTACACCTTC. The whole variable domain, filled in from reference TRBV30 and TRBJ1-2, reads SQTIHQWPATLVQPVGSPLSLECTVEGTSNPNLYWYRQAAGRGLQLLFYSVGIGQISSEVPQNLSASRPQDRQFILSSKKLLLSDSGFYLCAWSLTGGRYGYTFGSGTRLTVV.

This CDR3 is CASSFPSLGGYTF. For the CDR3, the DNA is TGTGCCAGCAGTTTTCCCAGCCTCGGGGGCTACACCTTC. V is TRBV28 and J is TRBJ1-2; D gene ambiguous. The germline V and J ends were trimmed by 3 bases and 8 bases, with 13 bases remaining between them. Germline CDR1 is MDHEN and CDR2 is SYDVKM. The CDR3 has 13 residues.

This chain joins TRBV7-3 and TRBJ2-2; 7 bases align to TRBD1. The CDR3 totals 15 residues. J lost 2 bases, V lost 5 bases, and 5 bases had no gene match. Looked up from germline, CDR1 is SGHTA and CDR2 is FQGTGA. The CDR3 DNA sequence: TGTGCCAGCAGCGCACAGGGGCCTAACACCGGGGAGCTGTTTTTT. Translation: CASSAQGPNTGELFF.

This clone appeared a few times. The chain joins TRBV19 to TRBJ1-5; D possibly corresponds to TRBD1 (5 bases). The CDR3 sequence is 14 residues long. Trimming pared 10 bases from V and 0 bases from J, leaving 13 bases between. Germline lookup yields CDR1 LNHDA and CDR2 SQIVND (reference sequence). CDR3 residues: CATEQDLSNQPQHF. The DNA of the CDR3 is TGTGCCACCGAACAGGACCTTAGCAATCAGCCCCAGCATTTT. The whole variable domain, filled in from reference TRBV19 and TRBJ1-5, reads DGGITQSPKYLFRKEGQNVTLSCEQNLNHDAMYWYRQDPGQGLRLIYYSQIVNDFQKGDIAEGYSVSREKKESFPLTVTSAQKNPTAFYLCATEQDLSNQPQHFGDGTRLSIL.

V is TRBV7-2 and J is TRBJ1-2; 9 bases line up with TRBD1. Germline CDR1 reads SGHTA; CDR2 reads FQGNSA. The CDR3 contains 14 residues. Trimming at V came to 4 bases and at J to 8 bases, leaving 8 bases not matched to a gene. Written as DNA, the CDR3 is TGTGCCAGCAGCTCCGGACAGGGGAAACGGGGCTACACCTTC. This gives the protein CASSSGQGKRGYTF.

This chain connects TRBV7-9 to TRBJ2-5; D is perhaps TRBD2 (5 bases). The CDR3 is made up of 14 amino acids. Trimming took off 8 bases at V and 5 bases at J, with 18 bases between the two ends. Germline V gene data show CDR1 as SEHNR and CDR2 as FQNEAQ (reference sequence). The CDR3 is CASLPAGKVETQYF. CDR3 sequence (DNA): TGTGCCAGCCTTCCCGCCGGGAAGGTGGAGACCCAGTACTTC.

V and J are TRBV5-1 and TRBJ2-5; 8 positions agree with TRBD1. The V gene's germline CDR1 is SGHRS and CDR2 YFSETQ. This CDR3 has 17 residues. Losses at the gene ends were 7 bases for V and 4 bases for J; bases not matched to a gene: 18. The CDR3 bases are TGCGCCAGCGAATCCTGGGACGGACAGGGAGGTCCAGAGACCCAGTACTTC. The encoded protein is CASESWDGQGGPETQYF.

The V and J genes are TRBV19 and TRBJ2-6; tentatively, D is TRBD2 (7 bases). Per germline, CDR1 LNHDA and CDR2 SQIVND (reference sequence). The CDR3 has 17 residues. The V end lost 3 bases, the J end lost 1 base, and 13 bases lay between the germline ends. The CDR3 DNA reads TGTGCCAGTAGTATGAGGGGGGGAAGGTCTGGGGCCAACGTCCTGACTTTC. Protein sequence: CASSMRGGRSGANVLTF.

The V and J genes are TRBV29-1 and TRBJ1-1; 7 bases agree with TRBD1. The CDR3 spans 13 residues. In germline, CDR1 is SQVTM, CDR2 ANQGSEA. V gave up 3 bases and J gave up 4 bases; unmatched junction bases: 5. This CDR3 reads CSVEQGVVTEAFF. The CDR3 bases are TGCAGCGTTGAGCAGGGGGTAGTCACTGAAGCTTTCTTT.

The chain joins TRBV7-2 to TRBJ1-6; 9 positions agree with TRBD1. Trimming took 5 bases from V and 9 from J; bases not matched to a gene: 11. CDR3 length equals 16 residues. Germline values: CDR1 SGHTA, CDR2 FQGNSA. The CDR3 sequence: CASSVGGQGVGSPLHF. The CDR3 bases are TGTGCCAGCAGCGTCGGGGGACAGGGAGTAGGTTCACCCCTCCACTTT.

The chain has TRBV4-3 and TRBJ2-1; TRBD2 agrees at 9 bases. In germline, CDR1 is LGHNA, CDR2 YSLEER. This CDR3 has 16 amino acids. V lost 4 bases to trimming and J lost 2 bases; unmatched junction nucleotides: 6. The CDR3 reads CASSPLAGATYNEQFF. As DNA, the CDR3 is TGCGCCAGCAGCCCCTTAGCGGGGGCCACCTACAATGAGCAGTTCTTC.

DNA for the CDR3: TGTGCCAGCTCACCAGCGCTTAACTATGGCTACACCTTC. This sequence encodes CASSPALNYGYTF. The V gene is TRBV18, the J gene TRBJ1-2; D not certain. Germline V gene data show CDR1 as KGHSH and CDR2 as LQKENI. The CDR3 loop spans 13 amino acids. V dropped 2 bases and J dropped 1 base, with 5 bases sitting between them. The variable domain in full, with the rest retrieved from reference TRBV18 and TRBJ1-2, is NAGVMQNPRHLVRRRGQEARLRCSPMKGHSHVYWYRQLPEEGLKFMVYLQKENIIDESGMPKERFSAEFPKEGPSILRIQQVVRGDSAAYFCASSPALNYGYTFGSGTRLTVV.